A selection of T cell receptor beta chains follows, all from one sample in a study of blood T cell repertoires in COVID-19. Profiled with immunoSEQ multiplex PCR; TCRdb holds only in-frame clones, not every one. This sample carries about 54,000 clones, approximately 80% of them seen once, and the ten largest clones take roughly 3%. Material: peripheral blood. The receptors were sampled from a man aged 45 to 65 with acute or convalescent COVID-19. CDR3s include the opening cysteine and the closing phenylalanine or tryptophan. D genes are given only for firm matches. Some rows mark clone size as missing; the rest say once, few, many or name a class of expanded clone.

cdr3_length	clone_size	j_call	d_call	v_call	cdr3_nt	cdr3_aa
11	.	TRBJ2-7	.	TRBV5-4	TGTGCCAGCAGCTTCAGGGGCGAGCAGTACTTC	CASSFRGEQYF
15	.	TRBJ2-2	.	TRBV18	TGTGCCAGCTCACCAGGGAGTCGACTACTCGGGGAGCTGTTTTTT	CASSPGSRLLGELFF
16	.	TRBJ2-3	TRBD2	TRBV10-3	TGTGCCATCAGTGACCGCTGGGGCGGGAGGGGAGATACGCAGTATTTT	CAISDRWGGRGDTQYF
18	once	TRBJ1-1	TRBD1	TRBV11-2	TGTGCCAGCAGCTTGGGGGGGACAGGGGGCTTTACGCTCACTGAAGCTTTCTTT	CASSLGGTGGFTLTEAFF
13	.	TRBJ1-1	.	TRBV5-4	TGTGCCAGCAGCTTGACCGGGGGCACTGAAGCTTTCTTT	CASSLTGGTEAFF
11	.	TRBJ2-1	.	TRBV2	TGTGCCAGCAGTGAGGGCGGGGTGCGGTTCTTC	CASSEGGVRFF
15	.	TRBJ2-3	.	TRBV24-1	TGTGCCACCAGTGATAGCGGACCCTACACAGATACGCAGTATTTT	CATSDSGPYTDTQYF
16	.	TRBJ2-1	TRBD1	TRBV9	TGTGCCAGCAGCCTCCGGACAGGGGTTACCTACAATGAGCAGTTCTTC	CASSLRTGVTYNEQFF
16	once	TRBJ2-3	TRBD2	TRBV4-1	TGCGCCAGCAGCCAAGGGGCCCGGGGGGGAGAAGATACGCAGTATTTT	CASSQGARGGEDTQYF
15	.	TRBJ1-6	.	TRBV4-1	TGCGCCAGCAGCCAGGCAAGTTGGCCGGGGGATGCCCTCCACTTT	CASSQASWPGDALHF
12	.	TRBJ1-5	.	TRBV28	TGTGGTCTTTCCCCCCCCAATCAGCCCCAGCATTTT	CGLSPPNQPQHF
12	.	TRBJ1-4	TRBD1	TRBV10-1	TGCGCCAGCAGTGACGGGGACAGTCCTCTGTTTTTT	CASSDGDSPLFF
14	.	TRBJ1-1	.	TRBV14	TGTGCCAGCAGCCAAAGTGCGGTAAACACTGAAGCTTTCTTT	CASSQSAVNTEAFF
16	.	TRBJ2-2	TRBD1	TRBV9	TGTGCCAGCAGCGTAGCGCAGGGGGAGTATGGCGGGGAGCTGTTTTTT	CASSVAQGEYGGELFF
16	few	TRBJ1-2	TRBD1	TRBV7-2	TGTGCCAGCAGCCTGTATACAGGGGGCGACTTCTATGGCTACACCTTC	CASSLYTGGDFYGYTF
15	.	TRBJ2-3	TRBD1	TRBV28	TGTGCCAGCAAAGCCGGGACAGTTGTCACAGATACGCAGTATTTT	CASKAGTVVTDTQYF
13	.	TRBJ2-1	.	TRBV24-1	TGTGCCACCAGTGATTTGCCCGACAATGAGCAGTTCTTC	CATSDLPDNEQFF
15	few	TRBJ2-2	TRBD1	TRBV12-5	TGTGCTAGTGGCCTGGGGACAGATCACACCGGGGAGCTGTTTTTT	CASGLGTDHTGELFF
12	.	TRBJ1-6	.	TRBV12-3/TRBV12-4	TGTGCCAGCAAAACAGCCTATTCACCCCCCCACTTT	CASKTAYSPPHF
16	few	TRBJ1-1	TRBD1	TRBV5-1	TGCGCCAGCAGCTTGGTAGACAGGGGGCTTGGCACTGAAGCTTTCTTT	CASSLVDRGLGTEAFF
12	few	TRBJ2-7	TRBD2	TRBV5-8	TGTGCCAGCAGTTCATGGGGAGGGGAGCAGTACTTC	CASSSWGGEQYF
14	.	TRBJ1-2	TRBD1	TRBV10-3	TGTGCCATCAGTCCCCGAGCAGGGGGCTTTGGCTACACCTTC	CAISPRAGGFGYTF
14	.	TRBJ1-1	.	TRBV19	TGTGCCAGTAGTATAGACGAGGGAACCACTGAAGCTTTCTTT	CASSIDEGTTEAFF
14	.	TRBJ2-2	TRBD2	TRBV30	TGTGCCTGGAGTAGACTAGCGGAAACCGGGGAGCTGTTTTTT	CAWSRLAETGELFF